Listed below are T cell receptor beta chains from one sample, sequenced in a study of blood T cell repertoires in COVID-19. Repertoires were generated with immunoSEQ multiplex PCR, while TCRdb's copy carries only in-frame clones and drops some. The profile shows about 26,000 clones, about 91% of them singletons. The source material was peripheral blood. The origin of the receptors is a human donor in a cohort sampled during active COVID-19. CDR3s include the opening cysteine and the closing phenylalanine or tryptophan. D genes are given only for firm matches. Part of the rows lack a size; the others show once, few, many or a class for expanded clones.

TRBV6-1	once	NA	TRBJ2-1	CASSDQGGPGQRDNEQFF	TGTGCCAGCAGTGATCAAGGGGGGCCGGGACAGAGGGACAATGAGCAGTTCTTC
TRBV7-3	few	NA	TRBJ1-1	CASSPGQNTEAFF	TGTGCCAGCAGCCCGGGACAGAACACTGAAGCTTTCTTT
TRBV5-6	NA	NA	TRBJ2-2	CASRALGSGANTGELFF	TGTGCCAGCAGGGCTTTGGGCAGCGGAGCTAACACCGGGGAGCTGTTTTTT
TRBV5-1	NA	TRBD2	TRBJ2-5	CASSLLASGQETQYF	TGCGCCAGCAGCTTGCTGGCTAGCGGCCAAGAGACCCAGTACTTC
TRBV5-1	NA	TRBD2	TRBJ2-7	CASSLGGGAASSYEQYF	TGCGCCAGCAGCTTGGGGGGAGGGGCGGCCAGCTCCTACGAGCAGTACTTC
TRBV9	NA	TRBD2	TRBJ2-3	CASSVRRGSTDTQYF	TGTGCCAGCAGCGTTCGGCGGGGGAGCACAGATACGCAGTATTTT
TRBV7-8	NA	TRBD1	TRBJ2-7	CASSTRDRGDEQYF	TGTGCCAGCAGCACGCGGGACAGGGGAGACGAGCAGTACTTC
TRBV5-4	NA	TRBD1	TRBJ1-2	CASSSGQGALMDAYGYTF	TGTGCCAGCAGCTCGGGACAGGGGGCGCTCATGGATGCCTATGGCTACACCTTC
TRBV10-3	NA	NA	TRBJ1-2	CAIGEAGYGYTF	TGTGCCATCGGTGAGGCGGGCTATGGCTACACCTTC
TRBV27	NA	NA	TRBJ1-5	CASSLLGGGGQPQHF	TGTGCCAGCAGCCTACTGGGGGGGGGAGGTCAGCCCCAGCATTTT
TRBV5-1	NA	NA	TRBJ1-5	CASSLGTVDSNQPQHF	TGCGCCAGCAGCTTGGGGACAGTGGACTCCAATCAGCCCCAGCATTTT
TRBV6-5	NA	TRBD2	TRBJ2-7	CASSQMGGGPLEQYF	TGTGCCAGCAGCCAAATGGGGGGAGGGCCTTTAGAGCAGTACTTC
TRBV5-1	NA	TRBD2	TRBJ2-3	CASSVGLAGTTDTQYF	TGCGCCAGCAGCGTGGGCCTAGCGGGGACCACAGATACGCAGTATTTT
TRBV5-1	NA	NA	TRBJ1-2	CASSEGDEFLYGYTF	TGCGCCAGCAGCGAGGGGGACGAATTCCTCTATGGCTACACCTTC
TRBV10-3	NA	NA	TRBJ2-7	CAISERQGYEQYF	TGTGCCATCAGTGAGAGGCAGGGCTACGAGCAGTACTTC
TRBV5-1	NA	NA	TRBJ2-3	CASSLTDESPHQGQYF	TGCGCCAGCAGCTTGACGGACGAGTCCCCCCATCAGGGGCAGTATTTT
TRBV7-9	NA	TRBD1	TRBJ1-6	CASSLGQGIPYNSPLHF	TGTGCCAGCAGCTTAGGACAGGGGATCCCGTATAATTCACCCCTCCACTTT
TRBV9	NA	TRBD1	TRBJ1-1	CASSALQGGGLEAFF	TGTGCCAGCAGCGCCCTACAGGGGGGGGGACTTGAAGCTTTCTTT
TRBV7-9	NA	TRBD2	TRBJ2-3	CASSLEGLAGGTQYF	TGTGCCAGCAGCTTAGAGGGACTAGCGGGAGGTACGCAGTATTTT
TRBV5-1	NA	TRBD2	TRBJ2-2	CASSLEVRLAGVWTGELFF	TGCGCCAGCAGCTTGGAGGTCAGGCTAGCGGGAGTTTGGACCGGGGAGCTGTTTTTT
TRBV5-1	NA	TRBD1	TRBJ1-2	CASSSGQNYGYTF	TGCGCCAGCAGCTCGGGACAGAACTATGGCTACACCTTC
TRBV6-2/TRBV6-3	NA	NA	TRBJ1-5	CASSYSASAGSNQPQHF	TGTGCCAGCAGTTACTCGGCGAGCGCGGGTAGCAATCAGCCCCAGCATTTT
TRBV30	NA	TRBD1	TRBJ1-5	CAWGQGLGNQPQHF	TGTGCCTGGGGACAGGGACTGGGCAATCAGCCCCAGCATTTT
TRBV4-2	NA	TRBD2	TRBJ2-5	CASSPVLRGGGEAQETQYF	TGTGCCAGCAGCCCAGTCTTGCGGGGGGGCGGTGAGGCTCAAGAGACCCAGTACTTC
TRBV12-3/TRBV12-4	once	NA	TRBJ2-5	CASSYRRETQYF	TGTGCCAGCAGTTATCGGAGAGAGACCCAGTACTTC
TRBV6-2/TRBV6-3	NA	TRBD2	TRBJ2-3	CASSYEGTSVDTQYF	TGTGCCAGCAGTTACGAGGGGACTAGCGTAGATACGCAGTATTTT
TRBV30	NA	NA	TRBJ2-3	CAWSAGASGADTQYF	TGTGCCTGGAGTGCTGGGGCTAGTGGCGCAGATACGCAGTATTTT
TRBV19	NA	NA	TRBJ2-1	CASRPQGGGRNEQFF	TGTGCCAGTAGACCACAGGGGGGAGGGCGCAATGAGCAGTTCTTC
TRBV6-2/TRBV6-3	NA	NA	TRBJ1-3	CASSYRQLGSTIYF	TGTGCCAGCAGTTACCGTCAGTTGGGGAGCACCATATATTTT
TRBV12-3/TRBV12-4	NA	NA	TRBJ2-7	CASSDDSSYEQYF	TGTGCCAGCAGTGACGACAGCTCCTACGAGCAGTACTTC
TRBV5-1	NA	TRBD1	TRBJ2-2	CASSLIAGGIGELFF	TGCGCCAGCAGCTTGATAGCAGGGGGAATAGGGGAGCTGTTTTTT
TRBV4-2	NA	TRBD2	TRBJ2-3	CASSQGGGADTQYF	TGTGCCAGCAGCCAAGGCGGGGGGGCGGATACGCAGTATTTT
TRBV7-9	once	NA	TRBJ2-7	CASSLEDGGPYEQYF	TGTGCCAGCAGCTTAGAGGACGGGGGACCCTACGAGCAGTACTTC
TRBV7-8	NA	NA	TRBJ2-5	CASSLAVSQETQYF	TGTGCCAGCAGCTTAGCGGTCAGCCAAGAGACCCAGTACTTC
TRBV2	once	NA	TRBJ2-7	CASSEAGPVDEQYF	TGTGCCAGCAGTGAAGCGGGGCCTGTGGACGAGCAGTACTTC
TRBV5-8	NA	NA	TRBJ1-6	CASSPGLPPNSPLHF	TGTGCCAGCAGCCCCGGACTTCCCCCTAATTCACCCCTCCACTTT
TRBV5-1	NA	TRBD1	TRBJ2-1	CASNIGTGRSYNEQFF	TGCGCCAGCAACATAGGGACAGGCAGGTCCTACAATGAGCAGTTCTTC
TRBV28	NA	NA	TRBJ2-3	CASSFIGTPGTDTQYF	TGTGCCAGCAGTTTCATAGGGACACCCGGCACAGATACGCAGTATTTT
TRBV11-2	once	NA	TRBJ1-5	CASSLEWAHNQPQHF	TGTGCCAGCAGCTTAGAATGGGCACATAATCAGCCCCAGCATTTT
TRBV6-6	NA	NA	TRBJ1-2	CASSPRGGVGLANYGYTF	TGTGCCAGCAGTCCAAGGGGAGGTGTGGGGTTAGCTAACTATGGCTACACCTTC
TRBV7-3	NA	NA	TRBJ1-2	CASSLMPGNYGYTF	TGTGCCAGCAGCTTAATGCCGGGTAACTATGGCTACACCTTC
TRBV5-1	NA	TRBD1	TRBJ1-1	CASIPGQGLPNTEAFF	TGCGCCAGCATCCCGGGACAGGGACTTCCGAACACTGAAGCTTTCTTT
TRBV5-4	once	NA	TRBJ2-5	CASSGTYQETQYF	TGTGCCAGCAGCGGGACATATCAAGAGACCCAGTACTTC
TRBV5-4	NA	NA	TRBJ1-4	CASSLKSQGSGEKLFF	TGTGCCAGCAGCTTGAAAAGCCAGGGGTCTGGCGAAAAACTGTTTTTT
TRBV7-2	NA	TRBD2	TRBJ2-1	CASRRPGTSGGGSYNEQFF	TGTGCCAGCAGGAGACCCGGGACTAGCGGGGGGGGGTCCTACAATGAGCAGTTCTTC